This T cell receptor (beta chain) was sequenced in a study of T cell repertoires in cytomegalovirus infection. Whole-study findings and limits: Identification of carriers of CMV plus the relevant HLA was achieved through cumulative public TCR beta family frequency.

This clonotype was picked up a small number of times. The antigen is unknown. Germline values: CDR1 MNHNS, CDR2 SASEGT. The J segment lost 3 bases and the V segment lost 6 bases, leaving 3 bases of the junction unmatched. The CDR3 contains 13 residues. In TCRdb, the reads were re-called with MiXCR into one record per CDR3 protein. The sample holds around 130,000 distinct CDR3 sequences, about 24% seen once. This chain joins TRBV6-1 and TRBJ2-7; 9 bases are a match to TRBD1. The material sequenced was PBMCs, sequenced either directly or after in vitro stimulation (not recorded which). The receptor was derived from a human donor in good health (CMV status not recorded). Some clones in this sample may be carry-over from other donors' samples. CDR3 region: CASRRDRDYEQYF. DNA of the CDR3: TGTGCCAGCAGGCGGGACAGGGACTACGAGCAGTACTTC.